This T cell receptor beta chain comes out of a study of blood T cell repertoires in COVID-19. In the study overall: Material from acute and convalescent COVID-19 was sourced from the United States, Italy and Spain. T cells, B-cell-depleted T cells, or PBMCs supplied cDNA or gDNA.

This CDR3 spans 16 amino acids. V lost 6 bases and J lost 0, with 21 bases in between. The V gene's germline CDR1 is SQVTM and CDR2 ANQGSEA. Per the original methods: Researchers report that nucleated cell counts were estimated from reference gene primer amplification. The data were produced by immunoSEQ multiplex PCR, yet TCRdb's version contains in-frame clones alone and is incomplete. Clonal size and the V and J genes are those of that table, whereas D and trimming came from the DNA. The table shows roughly 68,000 clones, with approximately 88% occurring only once. The sequence was obtained from a man over 45 with acute or convalescent COVID-19. The V gene is TRBV29-1, the J gene TRBJ2-7, with D possibly being TRBD1 (6 bases). Sequenced material: peripheral blood. The CDR3 DNA is TGCAGCGTAAGGGGGATTGAGGGACGGTACTCCTACGAGCAGTACTTC. Its translation: CSVRGIEGRYSYEQYF.